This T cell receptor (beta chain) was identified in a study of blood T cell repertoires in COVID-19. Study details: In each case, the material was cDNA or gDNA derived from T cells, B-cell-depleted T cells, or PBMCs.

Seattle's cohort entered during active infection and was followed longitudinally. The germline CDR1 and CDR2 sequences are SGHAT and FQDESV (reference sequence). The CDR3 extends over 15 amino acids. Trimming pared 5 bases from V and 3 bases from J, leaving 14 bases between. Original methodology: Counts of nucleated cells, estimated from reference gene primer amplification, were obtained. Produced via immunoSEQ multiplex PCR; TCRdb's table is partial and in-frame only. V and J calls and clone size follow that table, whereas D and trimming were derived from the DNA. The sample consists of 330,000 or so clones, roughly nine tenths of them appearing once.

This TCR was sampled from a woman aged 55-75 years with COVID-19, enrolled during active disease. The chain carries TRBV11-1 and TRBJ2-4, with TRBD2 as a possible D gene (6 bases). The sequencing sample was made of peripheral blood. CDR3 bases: TGTGCCAGCAGCCCAAGACTAGAGGGCAAAAACATTCAGTACTTC. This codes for CASSPRLEGKNIQYF.